Sequencing of this TCR beta chain was carried out in a study of siplizumab effects on memory and regulatory T cells. Overall study findings and caveats: For mappable alloreactive CD4+ clones, the mean Treg-derived fraction was about 69% with siplizumab and under 35% in controls. Siplizumab, the agent tested, significantly reduced alloreactive sequences traceable to unstimulated CD4+ memory cells.

The method was immunoSEQ multiplex PCR; TCRdb's version includes in-frame clones alone and lacks a portion of them. The sample has tens of thousands of clones, approximately 95% seen once; the top ten hold about 18%. V lost 3 bases and J lost 5, with 6 bases in between. Germline V gene data show CDR1 as SGHNT and CDR2 as YENEEA. The CDR3 contains 12 residues. As for this clone: Its specificity is unknown.

The sequence was obtained from a human donor in good health. J is TRBJ2-3 and V is TRBV11-3; no clear D. Sequencing used CD8+ T cells sorted from blood. The CDR3 sequence is CASSFGRDTQYF. CDR3 DNA: TGTGCCAGCAGCTTCGGAAGAGATACGCAGTATTTT.